Each of the 20 T cell receptor beta chains below was sequenced from the same sample in a study of cytomegalovirus exposure and HLA in healthy donors. Both 60 Vbeta primers and 13 Jbeta primers went into the PCR. The data were produced by immunoSEQ multiplex PCR, yet TCRdb's version contains in-frame clones alone and is incomplete. The data show roughly 230,000 clones, about 90% seen once. The sequencing sample was made of PBMCs. Receptors were obtained from a girl aged 2 to 10 in good health and CMV-seronegative.

This clone occurred once. The chain is built from TRBV5-5 and TRBJ1-1; TRBD1 matches at 10 bases. The germline gives CDR1 SGHKS, CDR2 YYEKEE (reference sequence). The V segment lost 5 bases and the J segment 5 bases; nucleotides outside the gene matches: 6. The CDR3 has 14 amino acids. The CDR3 DNA reads as TGTGCCAGCAGTTCGACAGGGGGCCGTACTGAAGCTTTCTTT. Translating it yields CASSSTGGRTEAFF.

The J gene is TRBJ2-1, the V gene TRBV6-1; TRBD1 aligns across 9 bases. Germline lookup yields CDR1 MNHNS and CDR2 SASEGT. The CDR3 length is 14 residues. The trim removed 10 bases at V and 6 bases at J, leaving 10 bases unmatched. The CDR3 nucleotides read TGTGCCACCCCCCGGGGACAGGGAAGCAATGAGCAGTTCTTC. Translation: CATPRGQGSNEQFF.

This clone has just one count. The chain combines TRBV9 with TRBJ2-7, with 10 nucleotides matching TRBD1. J was trimmed by 5 bases and V by 4 bases; bases with no gene match: 6. Germline assignment: CDR1 SGDLS and CDR2 YYNGEE. The CDR3 length is 14 residues. The DNA for the CDR3 is TGTGCCAGCAGCCCGACAGGGGGCATCGACGAGCAGTACTTC. Its protein product is CASSPTGGIDEQYF.

This clone has a single count. V gene TRBV13 combines with J gene TRBJ2-7, with 8 positions matching TRBD2. There are 15 residues in the CDR3. The germline V gene encodes CDR1 PRHDT and CDR2 FYEKMQ (reference sequence). Trimming cost V 8 bases and J 3 bases; bases outside gene matches: 12. CDR3 DNA: TGTGCCAGCTCCCTGGGGGCGGGGGGAGTCTACGAGCAGTACTTC. Protein sequence: CASSLGAGGVYEQYF.

This CDR3 reads CASSFRPLTGSPLHF. CDR3 DNA: TGTGCCAGCAGTTTCAGGCCGCTTACGGGGTCACCCCTCCACTTT. The chain carries TRBV28 and TRBJ1-6, with D unclear. CDR3 length: 15 amino acids. V was pared by 3 bases and J by 10 bases, with 16 bases between. CDR1 is MDHEN, CDR2 SYDVKM, per germline.

This clone turned up a few times. The V and J genes are TRBV20-1 and TRBJ1-4, with a tentative D call TRBD1 (6 bases). Germline assignment: CDR1 DFQATT and CDR2 SNEGSKA (reference sequence). The length of the CDR3 is 11 residues. The ends were cut back, 3 bases at V and 12 bases at J, with 11 bases in the middle. The CDR3 reads CSASGAGELFF. CDR3 in DNA: TGCAGTGCTAGCGGAGCAGGGGAACTGTTTTTT.

The chain recombines TRBV5-6 with TRBJ2-3, with 8 nucleotides matching TRBD2. The V segment lost 4 bases and the J segment 6 bases; nucleotides outside the gene matches: 7. The CDR3 spans 14 residues. Germline CDR1 is SGHDT and CDR2 is YYEEEE. CDR3 nucleotides: TGTGCCAGCAGCCCGCCAGCGGGGGCGGATACGCAGTATTTT. Protein: CASSPPAGADTQYF.

The J gene is TRBJ2-2, the V gene TRBV7-3, with 9 bases fitting TRBD1. J gave up 2 bases and V 5 bases, and 3 bases lay outside the gene matches. The CDR3 spans 15 residues. The germline CDR1 and CDR2 sequences are SGHTA and FQGTGA. CDR3 protein: CASSGQGSNTGELFF. The CDR3 DNA reads TGTGCCAGCAGCGGACAGGGGTCAAACACCGGGGAGCTGTTTTTT.

This chain's CDR3 is CASSFGQNNSPLHF. CDR3 sequence (DNA): TGCGCCAGCAGCTTTGGGCAAAATAATTCACCCCTCCACTTT. This rearrangement joins TRBV5-1 to TRBJ1-6; D gene uncertain. The germline gives CDR1 SGHRS, CDR2 YFSETQ. V lost 2 bases, J lost 5 bases, and 8 bases lay in between. The CDR3 extends over 14 amino acids.

The V call is TRBV19, the J call TRBJ2-1, with TRBD1 matching 7 bases. J was trimmed by 6 bases and V by 3 bases; bases with no gene match: 35. The CDR3 consists of 24 residues. Germline CDR1 and CDR2: LNHDA and SQIVND (reference sequence). CDR3 sequence (DNA): TGTGCCAGTAGTATCTATCCGCTCATACCCTCGGGACAGCGCACCGGCAGGGCCGCCAATGAGCAGTTCTTC. Translated: CASSIYPLIPSGQRTGRAANEQFF.

The chain combines TRBV7-9 with TRBJ2-5, with D unclear. Trimming cost V 5 bases and J 2 bases, with 3 bases left between them. Germline V lookup: CDR1 SEHNR, CDR2 FQNEAQ (reference sequence). The CDR3 loop spans 11 amino acids. CDR3 coding DNA: TGTGCCAGCAGCATACAAGAGACCCAGTACTTC. This sequence encodes CASSIQETQYF.

This clone has a handful of counts. DNA for the CDR3: TGTGCCAGCAGCTTCACAGGGGGAATGAACACTGAAGCTTTCTTT. Amino acids: CASSFTGGMNTEAFF. This chain joins TRBV11-2 and TRBJ1-1; 8 bases line up with TRBD1. V dropped 3 bases and J dropped 0; count of bases not matched to a gene: 3. This CDR3 has 15 residues. The germline CDR1 and CDR2 sequences are SGHAT and FQNNGV. The full variable domain, completed using reference TRBV11-2 and TRBJ1-1, is EAGVAQSPRYKIIEKRQSVAFWCNPISGHATLYWYQQILGQGPKLLIQFQNNGVVDDSQLPKDRFSAERLKGVDSTLKIQPAKLEDSAVYLCASSFTGGMNTEAFFGQGTRLTVV.

Note on this clone: Sequence at one end of the junction differs from germline and may be a read error. The chain employs TRBV11-2 and TRBJ2-7; 7 nucleotides line up with TRBD1. Germline-derived CDR1 and CDR2 are SGHAT and FQNNGV. The CDR3 spans 15 residues. Here the CDR3 DNA reads TGTGCCAGCAGCTTATCCGGGACAGTCTCCCACGAGCAGTACTTC. Its translation is CASSLSGTVSHEQYF.

V and J are TRBV6-4 and TRBJ2-1; D possibly corresponds to TRBD2 (6 bases). The CDR3 is 16 residues long. Trimming left V 6 bases short and J 1 base short, with 16 bases between. Germline V lookup: CDR1 MRHNA, CDR2 SNTAGT. The CDR3 coding sequence is TGTGCCAGCAGGACCGGGACTCTCCAGTCCTACAATGAGCAGTTCTTC. This codes for CASRTGTLQSYNEQFF.

The rearrangement uses TRBV15 and TRBJ2-7, with a weak D call TRBD1 (6 bases). The ends were cut back, 0 bases at V and 2 bases at J, with 11 bases in the middle. Looked up from germline, CDR1 is LNHNV and CDR2 is YYDKDF (reference sequence). The CDR3 loop spans 15 amino acids. CDR3 nucleotide sequence: TGTGCCACCAGCAGAGACCGGGACACAACCTACGAGCAGTACTTC. It encodes CATSRDRDTTYEQYF.

This chain links TRBV18 with TRBJ2-5; 9 bases are shared with TRBD2. Germline CDR1 KGHSH, CDR2 LQKENI. This CDR3 contains 18 residues. V dropped 0 bases and J dropped 5; count of bases not matched to a gene: 13. CDR3 protein: CASSPPRLAAVEEETQYF. For the CDR3, the DNA is TGTGCCAGCTCACCACCGAGACTAGCGGCTGTCGAAGAGGAGACCCAGTACTTC.

This rearrangement joins TRBV6-5 to TRBJ2-7; 8 positions agree with TRBD2. Looked up from germline, CDR1 is MNHEY and CDR2 is SVGAGI. The CDR3 sequence is 16 residues long. V was clipped by 0 bases and J by 2 bases; unmatched bases: 6. CDR3 protein: CASSYSGGGPPYEQYF. The CDR3 DNA follows: TGTGCCAGCAGTTACTCGGGCGGGGGGCCACCCTACGAGCAGTACTTC.

This sequence joins TRBV27 and TRBJ2-7, with 12 bases fitting TRBD2. Germline V gene sequence: CDR1 MNHEY, CDR2 SMNVEV (reference sequence). The CDR3 covers 15 residues. Trimming at V came to 6 bases and at J to 4 bases, leaving 7 bases not matched to a gene. The CDR3 region has the DNA TGTGCCAGCAGGTCCACTAGCGGGAGGTTTTACGAGCAGTACTTC. It translates to CASRSTSGRFYEQYF.

The J gene is TRBJ2-7, the V gene TRBV7-2; no reliable D call. The CDR3 length is 15 residues. V lost 1 base and J 2 bases, leaving 12 bases between the germline ends. CDR1 is SGHTA and CDR2 is FQGNSA in the germline V gene. The CDR3 sequence: CASSLGGYNTYEQYF. CDR3 nucleotide sequence: TGTGCCAGCAGCTTAGGAGGTTATAATACCTACGAGCAGTACTTC.

This chain uses TRBV6-5 with TRBJ1-5; 7 nucleotides match TRBD1. In germline, CDR1 is MNHEY, CDR2 SVGAGI. The CDR3 consists of 14 residues. The ends lost 6 bases at V and 3 bases at J; junction bases unmatched: 5. The CDR3, as DNA: TGTGCCAGCAGCCGGGGACAGTACAATCAGCCCCAGCATTTT. It codes for CASSRGQYNQPQHF.